The clone carrying this T cell receptor (beta chain) was found a few times. The antigen is not known. This record belongs to a study of T cells in Graves' hyperthyroidism and ophthalmopathy. The V and J ends lost 5 bases and 1 base, in that order; junction bases with no gene match: 5. There are 16 residues in the CDR3. The germline V gene has CDR1 LNHDA and CDR2 SQIVND (reference sequence). Template material for amplifying TCR beta CDR3 regions consisted of RNA transcripts. HTBI primers were used for first-round RT-PCR of the TCR CDR3. From the multiplex PCR reads, TCRdb called clonotypes with MiXCR, one entry per CDR3 protein. This sample yields over 700,000 distinct CDR3 sequences, of which roughly 40% are seen a single time; 7.5% to 9.5% belongs to the top ten. Study-level results: Before onset, ophthalmopathy was predicted by the model a median around 6.5 months earlier.

Patients having uncontrolled infection, another autoimmune disease, pregnancy or lactation were not included. The sample consisted of blood. The TCR comes from a man aged 18 to 30 with Graves' hyperthyroidism. V is TRBV19 and J is TRBJ2-7; 13 nucleotides align to TRBD2. This CDR3 reads CASSARGLAGSYEQYF. DNA of the CDR3: TGTGCCAGTAGTGCCCGGGGACTAGCGGGATCCTACGAGCAGTACTTC.